This T cell receptor (beta chain) appears in the sequencing data of a study of blood T cell repertoires in COVID-19. The wider study: Collection of acute and convalescent COVID-19 samples took place in the United States, Italy and Spain. PBMCs, B-cell-depleted T cells, or T cells were the source of the cDNA or gDNA that made up the material.

Recovery among Cohort 3 donors was established by two negative PCRs, clearance, or symptom resolution. Per the authors' pipeline: Estimation of nucleated cell counts relied on the amplification of reference gene primers. The assay was immunoSEQ multiplex PCR, and TCRdb's table has in-frame clones only and misses some. That table gives V, J and clone size, and the DNA gave D and trimming. The sample consists of under 150,000 clones, around four fifths of them appearing once. The TCR was taken from a woman in her thirties or forties who had recovered from COVID-19. Input material: PBMCs or T cells enriched from blood (not recorded which).

Here the CDR3 reads CASSILSGTGDFTSGVGSETQYF. CDR3 nucleotides: TGTGCCAGTAGTATCCTCTCCGGGACAGGGGATTTTACTAGCGGGGTCGGGTCGGAGACCCAGTACTTC. This rearrangement joins TRBV19 to TRBJ2-5; D is tentatively TRBD1 or TRBD2 (10 bases each). Germline V lookup: CDR1 LNHDA, CDR2 SQIVND (reference sequence). V was cut by 3 bases and J by 5 bases, with 40 bases left in between. CDR3 length: 23 residues.